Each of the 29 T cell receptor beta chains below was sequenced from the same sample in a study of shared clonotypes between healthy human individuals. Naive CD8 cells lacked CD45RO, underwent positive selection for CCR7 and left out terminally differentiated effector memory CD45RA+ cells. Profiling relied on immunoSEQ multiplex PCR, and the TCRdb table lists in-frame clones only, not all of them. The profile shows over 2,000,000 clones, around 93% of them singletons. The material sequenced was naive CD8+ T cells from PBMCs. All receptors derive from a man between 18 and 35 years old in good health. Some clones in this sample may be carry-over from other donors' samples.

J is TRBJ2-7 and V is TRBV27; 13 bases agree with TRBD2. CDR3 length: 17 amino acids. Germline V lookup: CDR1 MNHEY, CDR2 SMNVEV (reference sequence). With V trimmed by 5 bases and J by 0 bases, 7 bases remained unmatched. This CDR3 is CASSEGLAGLSSYEQYF. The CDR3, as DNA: TGTGCCAGCAGTGAGGGACTAGCGGGGTTGTCCTCCTACGAGCAGTACTTC.

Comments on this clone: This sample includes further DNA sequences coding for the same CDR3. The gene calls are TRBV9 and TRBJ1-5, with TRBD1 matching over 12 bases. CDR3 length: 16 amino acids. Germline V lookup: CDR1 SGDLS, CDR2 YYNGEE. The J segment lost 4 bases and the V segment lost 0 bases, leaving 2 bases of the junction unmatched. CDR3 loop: CASSVGGQGANQPQHF. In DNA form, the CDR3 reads TGTGCCAGCAGCGTAGGGGGACAGGGGGCGAATCAGCCCCAGCATTTT.

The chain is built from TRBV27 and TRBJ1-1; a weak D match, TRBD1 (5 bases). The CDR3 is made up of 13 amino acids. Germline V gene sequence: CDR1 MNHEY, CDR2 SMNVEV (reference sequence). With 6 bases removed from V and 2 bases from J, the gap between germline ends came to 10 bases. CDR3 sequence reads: CASRDRDNTEAFF. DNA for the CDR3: TGTGCCAGCAGGGACCGGGACAACACTGAAGCTTTCTTT.

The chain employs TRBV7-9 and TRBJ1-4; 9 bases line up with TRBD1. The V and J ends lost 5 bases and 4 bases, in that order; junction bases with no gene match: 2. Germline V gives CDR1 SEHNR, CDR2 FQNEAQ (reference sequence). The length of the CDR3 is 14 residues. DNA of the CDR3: TGTGCCAGCAGCCAGACAGGGGGTAATGAAAAACTGTTTTTT. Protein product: CASSQTGGNEKLFF.

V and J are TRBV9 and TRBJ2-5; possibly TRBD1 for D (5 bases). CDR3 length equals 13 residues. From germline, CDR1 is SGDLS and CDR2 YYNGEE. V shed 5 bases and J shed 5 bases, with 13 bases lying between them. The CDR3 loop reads CASSLGLQETQYF. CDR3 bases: TGTGCCAGCAGTCTGGGGCTCCAGGAGACCCAGTACTTC.

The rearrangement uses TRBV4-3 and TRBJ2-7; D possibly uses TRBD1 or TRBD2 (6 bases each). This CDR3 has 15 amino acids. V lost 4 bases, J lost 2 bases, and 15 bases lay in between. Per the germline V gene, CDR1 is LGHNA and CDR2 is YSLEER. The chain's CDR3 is CASSLSPGEAYEQYF. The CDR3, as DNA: TGCGCCAGCAGCCTAAGTCCAGGGGAGGCCTACGAGCAGTACTTC.

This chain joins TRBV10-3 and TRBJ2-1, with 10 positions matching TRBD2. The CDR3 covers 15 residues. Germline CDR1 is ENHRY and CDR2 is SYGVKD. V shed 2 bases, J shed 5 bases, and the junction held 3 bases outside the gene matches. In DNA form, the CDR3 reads TGTGCCATCAGTGAGAGGGGACTAGCGAACAATGAGCAGTTCTTC. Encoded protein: CAISERGLANNEQFF.

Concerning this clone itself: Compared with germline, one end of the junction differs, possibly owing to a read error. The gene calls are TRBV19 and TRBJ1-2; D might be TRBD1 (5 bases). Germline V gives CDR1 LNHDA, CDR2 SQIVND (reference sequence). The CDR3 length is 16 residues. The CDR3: CASSIDLEGSNYGYIF. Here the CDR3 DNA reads TGTGCCAGTAGTATAGATCTTGAGGGGTCTAACTATGGCTACATCTTC.

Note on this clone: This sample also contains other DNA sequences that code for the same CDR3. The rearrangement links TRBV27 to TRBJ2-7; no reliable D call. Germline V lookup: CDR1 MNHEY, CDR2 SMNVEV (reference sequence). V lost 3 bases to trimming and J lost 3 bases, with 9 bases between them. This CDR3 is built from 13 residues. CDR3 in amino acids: CASSLALGYEQYF. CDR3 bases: TGTGCCAGCAGTTTGGCCCTGGGCTACGAGCAGTACTTC.

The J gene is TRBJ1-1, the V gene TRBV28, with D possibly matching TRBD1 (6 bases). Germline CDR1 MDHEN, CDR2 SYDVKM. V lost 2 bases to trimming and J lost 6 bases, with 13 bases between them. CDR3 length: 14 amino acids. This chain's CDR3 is CASSLQGPPPEAFF. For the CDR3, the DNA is TGTGCCAGCAGTTTACAGGGGCCCCCCCCTGAAGCTTTCTTT.

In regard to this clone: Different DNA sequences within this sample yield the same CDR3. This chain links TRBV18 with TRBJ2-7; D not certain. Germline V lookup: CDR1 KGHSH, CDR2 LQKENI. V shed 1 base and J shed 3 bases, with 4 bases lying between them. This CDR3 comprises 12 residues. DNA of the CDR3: TGTGCCAGCTCACCACGGGGCTACGAGCAGTACTTC. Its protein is CASSPRGYEQYF.

The CDR3 reads CASSPETGYSYEQYF. CDR3 coding DNA: TGTGCCAGCAGCCCGGAAACAGGGTACTCCTACGAGCAGTACTTC. This chain connects TRBV27 to TRBJ2-7, with D maybe TRBD1 (6 bases). Germline V CDR1 and CDR2: MNHEY, SMNVEV (reference sequence). CDR3 length equals 15 residues. V shed 6 bases and J shed 0 bases, with 15 bases lying between them.

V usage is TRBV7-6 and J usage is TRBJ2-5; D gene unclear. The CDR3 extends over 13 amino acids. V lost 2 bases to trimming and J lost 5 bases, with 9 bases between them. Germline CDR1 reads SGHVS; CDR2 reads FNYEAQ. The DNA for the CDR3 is TGTGCCAGCAGCTTACTTGCTGTGGAGACCCAGTACTTC. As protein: CASSLLAVETQYF.

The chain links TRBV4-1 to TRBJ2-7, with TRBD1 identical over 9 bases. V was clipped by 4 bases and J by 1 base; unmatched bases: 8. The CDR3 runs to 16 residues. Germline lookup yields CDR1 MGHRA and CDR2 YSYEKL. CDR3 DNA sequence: TGCGCCAGCAGCCCCTCGGGACAGGGATTTTCCTACGAGCAGTACTTC. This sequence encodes CASSPSGQGFSYEQYF.

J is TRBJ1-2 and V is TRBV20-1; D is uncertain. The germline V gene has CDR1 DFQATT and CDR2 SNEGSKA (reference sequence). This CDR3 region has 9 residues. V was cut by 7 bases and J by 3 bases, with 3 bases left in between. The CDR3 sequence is CSGDYGYTF. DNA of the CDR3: TGCAGTGGAGACTATGGCTACACCTTC.

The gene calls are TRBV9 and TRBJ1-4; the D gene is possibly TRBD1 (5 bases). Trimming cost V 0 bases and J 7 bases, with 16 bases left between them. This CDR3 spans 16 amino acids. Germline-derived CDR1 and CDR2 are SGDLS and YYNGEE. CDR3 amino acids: CASSVAPQGFGEKLFF. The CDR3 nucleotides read TGTGCCAGCAGCGTAGCCCCTCAGGGATTTGGTGAAAAACTGTTTTTT.

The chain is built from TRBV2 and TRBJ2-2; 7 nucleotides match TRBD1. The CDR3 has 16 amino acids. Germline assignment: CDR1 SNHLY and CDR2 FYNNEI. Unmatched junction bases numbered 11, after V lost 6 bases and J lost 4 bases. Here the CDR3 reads CASRSTGKGRTGELFF. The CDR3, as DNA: TGTGCCAGCAGGTCGACAGGGAAGGGGCGCACCGGGGAGCTGTTTTTT.

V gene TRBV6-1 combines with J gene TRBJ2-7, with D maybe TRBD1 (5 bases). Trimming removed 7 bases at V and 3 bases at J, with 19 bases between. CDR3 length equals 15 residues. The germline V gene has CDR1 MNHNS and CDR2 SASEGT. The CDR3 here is CASIDLPGAFYEQYF. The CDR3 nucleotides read TGTGCCAGCATAGATCTTCCTGGGGCATTCTACGAGCAGTACTTC.

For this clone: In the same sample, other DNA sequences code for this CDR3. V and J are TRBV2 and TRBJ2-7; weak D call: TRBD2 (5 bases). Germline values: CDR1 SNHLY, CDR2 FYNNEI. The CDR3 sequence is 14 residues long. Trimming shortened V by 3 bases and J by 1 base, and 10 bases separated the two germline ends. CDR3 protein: CASSESGRSYEQYF. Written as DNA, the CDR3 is TGTGCCAGCAGTGAGTCGGGAAGGTCCTACGAGCAGTACTTC.

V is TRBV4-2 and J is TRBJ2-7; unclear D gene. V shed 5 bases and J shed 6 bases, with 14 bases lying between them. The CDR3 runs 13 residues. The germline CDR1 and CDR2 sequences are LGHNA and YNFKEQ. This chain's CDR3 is CASSTNTASEQYF. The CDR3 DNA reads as TGTGCCAGCAGCACGAATACTGCGTCCGAGCAGTACTTC.

The CDR3 DNA follows: TGTGCCAGCAGCTCACAGGACCCCCACAATGAGCAGTTCTTC. Translating it yields CASSSQDPHNEQFF. The V gene is TRBV7-9, the J gene TRBJ2-1; D possibly corresponds to TRBD1 (5 bases). Per the germline V gene, CDR1 is SEHNR and CDR2 is FQNEAQ (reference sequence). The CDR3 is 14 residues long. V was pared by 4 bases and J by 5 bases, with 12 bases between.

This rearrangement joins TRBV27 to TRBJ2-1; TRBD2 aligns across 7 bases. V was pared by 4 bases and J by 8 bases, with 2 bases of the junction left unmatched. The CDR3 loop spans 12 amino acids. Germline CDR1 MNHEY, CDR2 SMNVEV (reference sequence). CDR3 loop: CASSSGGDEQFF. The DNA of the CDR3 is TGTGCCAGCAGTTCGGGAGGCGATGAGCAGTTCTTC.

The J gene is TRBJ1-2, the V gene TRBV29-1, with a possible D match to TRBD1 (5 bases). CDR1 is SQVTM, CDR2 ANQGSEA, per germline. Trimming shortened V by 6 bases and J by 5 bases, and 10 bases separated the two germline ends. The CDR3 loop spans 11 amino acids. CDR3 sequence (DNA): TGCAGCGTCCCAGAGGGGTATGGCTACACCTTC. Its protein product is CSVPEGYGYTF.

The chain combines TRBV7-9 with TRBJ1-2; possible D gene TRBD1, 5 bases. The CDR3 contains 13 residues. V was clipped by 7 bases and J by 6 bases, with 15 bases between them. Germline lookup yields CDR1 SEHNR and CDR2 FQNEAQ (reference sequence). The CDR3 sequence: CASTPGGTHGYTF. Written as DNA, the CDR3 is TGTGCCAGCACCCCGGGGGGTACCCATGGCTACACCTTC.

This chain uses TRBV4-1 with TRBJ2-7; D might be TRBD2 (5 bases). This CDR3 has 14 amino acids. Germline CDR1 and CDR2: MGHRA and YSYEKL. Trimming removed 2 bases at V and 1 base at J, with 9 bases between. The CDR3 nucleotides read TGCGCCAGCAGCCAATATAGCGCGTCCTACGAGCAGTACTTC. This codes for CASSQYSASYEQYF.

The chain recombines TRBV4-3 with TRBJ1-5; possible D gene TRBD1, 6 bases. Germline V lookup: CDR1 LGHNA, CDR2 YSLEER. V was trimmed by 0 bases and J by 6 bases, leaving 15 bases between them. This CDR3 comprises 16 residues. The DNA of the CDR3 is TGCGCCAGCAGCCAAGATTACGGGGGGCTCTCTCAGCCCCAGCATTTT. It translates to CASSQDYGGLSQPQHF.

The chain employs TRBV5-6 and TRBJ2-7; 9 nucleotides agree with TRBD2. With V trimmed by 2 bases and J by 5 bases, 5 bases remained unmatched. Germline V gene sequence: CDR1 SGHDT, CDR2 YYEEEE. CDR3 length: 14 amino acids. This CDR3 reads CASSLSGRNHEQYF. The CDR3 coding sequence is TGTGCCAGCAGCTTAAGCGGGAGGAACCACGAGCAGTACTTC.

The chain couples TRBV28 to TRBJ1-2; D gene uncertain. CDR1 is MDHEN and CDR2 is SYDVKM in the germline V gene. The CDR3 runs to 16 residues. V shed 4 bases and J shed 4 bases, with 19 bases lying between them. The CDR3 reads CASSSPSDMAVYGYTF. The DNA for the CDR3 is TGTGCCAGCAGTTCCCCTAGCGACATGGCCGTCTATGGCTACACCTTC.

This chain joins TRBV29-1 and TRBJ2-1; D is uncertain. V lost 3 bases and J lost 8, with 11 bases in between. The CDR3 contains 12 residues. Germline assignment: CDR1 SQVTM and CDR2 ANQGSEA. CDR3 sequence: CSVDAFGDEQFF. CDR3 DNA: TGCAGCGTTGACGCTTTTGGGGATGAGCAGTTCTTC.